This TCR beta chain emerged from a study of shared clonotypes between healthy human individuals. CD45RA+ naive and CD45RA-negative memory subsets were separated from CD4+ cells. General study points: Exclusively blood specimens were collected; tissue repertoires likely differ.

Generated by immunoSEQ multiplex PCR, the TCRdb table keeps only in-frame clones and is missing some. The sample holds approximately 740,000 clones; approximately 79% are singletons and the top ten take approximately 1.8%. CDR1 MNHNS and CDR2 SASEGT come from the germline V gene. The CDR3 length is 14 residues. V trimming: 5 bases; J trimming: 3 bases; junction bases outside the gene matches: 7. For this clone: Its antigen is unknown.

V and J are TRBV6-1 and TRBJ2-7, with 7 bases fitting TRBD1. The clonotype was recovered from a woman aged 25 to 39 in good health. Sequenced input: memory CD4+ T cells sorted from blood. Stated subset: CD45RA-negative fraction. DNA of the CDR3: TGTGCCAGCAGTCAAGGGACAGACCTCTACGAGCAGTACTTC. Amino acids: CASSQGTDLYEQYF.